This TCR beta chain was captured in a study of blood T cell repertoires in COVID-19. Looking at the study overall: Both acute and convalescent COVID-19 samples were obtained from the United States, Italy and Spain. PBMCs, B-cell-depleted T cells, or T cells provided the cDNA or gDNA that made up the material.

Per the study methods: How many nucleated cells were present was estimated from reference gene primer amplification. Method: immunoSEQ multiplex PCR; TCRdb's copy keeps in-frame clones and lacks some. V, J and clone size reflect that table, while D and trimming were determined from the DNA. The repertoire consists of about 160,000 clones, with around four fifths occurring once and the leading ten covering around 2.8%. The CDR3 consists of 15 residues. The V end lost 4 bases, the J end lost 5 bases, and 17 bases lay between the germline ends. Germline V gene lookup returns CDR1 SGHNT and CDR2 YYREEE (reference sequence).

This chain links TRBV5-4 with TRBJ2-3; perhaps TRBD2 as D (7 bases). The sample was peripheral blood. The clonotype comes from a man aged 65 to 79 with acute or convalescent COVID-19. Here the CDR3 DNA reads TGTGCCAGCAGCCCTGAGGGGGGGCGCAAAGATACGCAGTATTTT. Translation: CASSPEGGRKDTQYF.